What follows describes a single TCR beta chain. What it recognizes is unknown. The data originate from a study of cytomegalovirus exposure and HLA in healthy donors. General study findings and limits: TCR beta chains numbering some 150 were designated cytomegalovirus-associated. When analyzed later, a missense DCLRE1C variant was found to be linked to TCR beta V- and J-gene trimming. A later analysis reportedly found fewer N-insertions in an Asian-associated ancestry cluster than the approximately 670-donor mean. Presence/absence analyses assumed roughly uniform sequencing depth across donors.

Per germline, CDR1 LNHNV and CDR2 YYDKDF (reference sequence). This CDR3 is built from 13 residues. With 3 bases removed from V and 5 bases from J, the gap between germline ends came to 10 bases. Use of 60 Vbeta and 13 Jbeta primers characterized the PCR. TCRdb's table, derived via immunoSEQ multiplex PCR, lists solely in-frame clones and lacks some. This sample has 150,000 to 200,000 clones; 80% occur once, and the top ten carry 4.5% to 5.5%. Sample: PBMCs. The chain is built from TRBV15 and TRBJ1-1; D gene ambiguous. The clonotype originates from a woman in her 50s in good health and CMV-seropositive. CDR3 coding DNA: TGTGCCACCAGCAGTGATCCGGGGACTGAAGCTTTCTTT. Its protein product is CATSSDPGTEAFF.